What follows are 3 T cell receptor beta chains derived from one specimen sequenced in a study of blood T cell repertoires in COVID-19. Sequencing was performed with immunoSEQ multiplex PCR; in TCRdb, only in-frame clones are kept and a portion is missing. Here the sample spans approximately 350,000 clones, about 90% being singletons. Sequenced input: PBMCs or T cells enriched from blood (not recorded which). These receptors all stem from a woman aged 25 to 39 who had recovered from COVID-19.

The CDR3, as DNA: TGTGCCAGCAGTTTATACAGGTCTCGAACTGAAGCTTTCTTT. Its protein product is CASSLYRSRTEAFF. The chain is built from TRBV28 and TRBJ1-1, with a possible D match to TRBD1 (5 bases). V was cut by 1 base and J by 5 bases, with 11 bases left in between. Germline loops: CDR1 MDHEN, CDR2 SYDVKM. This CDR3 contains 14 residues.

The chain carries TRBV28 and TRBJ2-7, with D possibly TRBD2 on 6 matching bases. The CDR3 extends over 15 amino acids. Trimming removed 4 bases from V and 3 bases from J, with 16 bases in between. Looked up from germline, CDR1 is MDHEN and CDR2 is SYDVKM. The CDR3 DNA is TGTGCCAGCAGTTCCTCTAGCGCACAACGCTACGAGCAGTACTTC. Translation: CASSSSSAQRYEQYF.

This chain uses TRBV28 with TRBJ2-1, with a possible D match to TRBD2 (6 bases). The CDR3 covers 14 residues. CDR1 and CDR2 from the germline V gene are MDHEN and SYDVKM. V was cut by 6 bases and J by 6 bases, with 15 bases left in between. CDR3 sequence: CASSWGGRSNEQFF. In DNA form, the CDR3 reads TGTGCCAGCAGCTGGGGAGGCCGTAGCAATGAGCAGTTCTTC.